The TCR beta chain described here comes from a study of blood T cells in healthy people across ages. A second PCR of about 7 to 12 cycles used a sample-barcoded 5' primer and a J-beta primer mix. MiXCR, applied by TCRdb to the 5' RACE reads, yields one record per CDR3 protein. In the table there are roughly 1,800,000 distinct CDR3 sequences, about 50% of which are singletons. Comments on this clonotype: The target antigen is unknown.

Findings and caveats of the study: The long-lived group displayed more naive CD4+ cells, plus higher diversity, than the aged donors did. Diversity figures based on one million T cells were deemed too low.

The V end was cut by 4 bases, the J end by 10 bases, with 21 bases between. The CDR3 has 14 residues. The V gene's germline CDR1 is SGHRS and CDR2 YFSETQ. The sample providers were healthy Caucasian people from Russia, aged about 6 to 90. The chain joins TRBV5-1 to TRBJ2-7, with a possible D match to TRBD1 (7 bases). This receptor was obtained from a woman aged 40-49 years in good health. The material sequenced was blood. The CDR3 DNA follows: TGCGCCAGCAGCCGACAGGGCGAGGGAGGAACCCAGTACTTC. It codes for CASSRQGEGGTQYF.